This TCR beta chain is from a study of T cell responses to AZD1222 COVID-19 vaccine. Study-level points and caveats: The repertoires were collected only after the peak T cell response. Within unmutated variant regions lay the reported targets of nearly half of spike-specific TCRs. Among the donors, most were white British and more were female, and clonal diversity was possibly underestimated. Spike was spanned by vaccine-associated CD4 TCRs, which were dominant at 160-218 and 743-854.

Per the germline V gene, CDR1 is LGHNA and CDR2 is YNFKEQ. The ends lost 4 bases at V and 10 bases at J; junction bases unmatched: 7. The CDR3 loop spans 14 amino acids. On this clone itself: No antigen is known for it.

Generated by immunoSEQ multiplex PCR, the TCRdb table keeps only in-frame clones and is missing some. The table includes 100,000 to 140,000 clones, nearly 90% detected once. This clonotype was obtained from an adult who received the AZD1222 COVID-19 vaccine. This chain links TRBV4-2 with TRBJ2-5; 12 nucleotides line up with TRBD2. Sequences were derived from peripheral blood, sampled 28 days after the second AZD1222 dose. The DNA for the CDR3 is TGTGCCAGCAGCCCGGGCGCTAGCGGGGGGGACCAGTACTTC. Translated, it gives CASSPGASGGDQYF.